The 24 T cell receptor beta chains given below trace back to one sample, sequenced in a study of blood T cell repertoires in COVID-19. Method: immunoSEQ multiplex PCR; TCRdb's copy keeps in-frame clones and lacks some. Among 190,000 or so clones, around four fifths were seen once, and the ten largest hold 2.9%. The sequencing input was peripheral blood. These receptors were taken from a man between 50 and 59 years old with active or convalescent COVID-19.

This sequence joins TRBV19 and TRBJ2-7, with D possibly matching TRBD2 (5 bases). The CDR3 has 11 amino acids. V was shortened by 6 bases and J by 6 bases, with 9 bases between the two germline ends. In germline, CDR1 is LNHDA, CDR2 SQIVND (reference sequence). The CDR3 sequence: CASRVGGEQYF. DNA of the CDR3: TGTGCCAGTAGGGTAGGAGGCGAGCAGTACTTC. The full variable domain, in which reference TRBV19 and TRBJ2-7 provide the parts outside the CDR3, is DGGITQSPKYLFRKEGQNVTLSCEQNLNHDAMYWYRQDPGQGLRLIYYSQIVNDFQKGDIAEGYSVSREKKESFPLTVTSAQKNPTAFYLCASRVGGEQYFGPGTRLTVT.

V gene TRBV29-1 combines with J gene TRBJ1-2, with TRBD1 as a possible D gene (5 bases). CDR1 SQVTM and CDR2 ANQGSEA come from the germline V gene. Trimming cost V 6 bases and J 4 bases, with 18 bases left between them. The CDR3 sequence is 14 residues long. CDR3 coding DNA: TGCAGCGTCGCCCCGGGGGTAGGTAGCTATGGCTACACCTTC. Residues: CSVAPGVGSYGYTF. Looking up the rest from reference TRBV29-1 and TRBJ1-2 gives the full variable domain: SAVISQKPSRDICQRGTSLTIQCQVDSQVTMMFWYRQQPGQSLTLIATANQGSEATYESGFVIDKFPISRPNLTFSTLTVSNMSPEDSSIYLCSVAPGVGSYGYTFGSGTRLTVV.

This clone was detected once. The gene calls are TRBV30 and TRBJ1-6; 8 nucleotides align to TRBD1. Germline V gene sequence: CDR1 GTSNPN, CDR2 SVGIG (reference sequence). J gave up 8 bases and V 1 base, and 7 bases lay outside the gene matches. This CDR3 is 15 amino acids long. The CDR3 sequence: CAWSGDRGLDSPLHF. The CDR3 DNA reads as TGTGCCTGGAGTGGCGACAGGGGTCTGGATTCACCCCTCCACTTT.

The V and J genes are TRBV5-1 and TRBJ2-3; TRBD2 matches 8 bases. This CDR3 region has 16 residues. J gave up 1 base and V 1 base, and 5 bases lay outside the gene matches. Germline V CDR1 and CDR2: SGHRS, YFSETQ. The CDR3 nucleotides are TGCGCCAGCAGCTTGCAAACTAGCGGAGGCACAGATACGCAGTATTTT. Amino acids: CASSLQTSGGTDTQYF. The variable domain in full, completed from reference TRBV5-1 and TRBJ2-3, reads KAGVTQTPRYLIKTRGQQVTLSCSPISGHRSVSWYQQTPGQGLQFLFEYFSETQRNKGNFPGRFSGRQFSNSRSEMNVSTLELGDSALYLCASSLQTSGGTDTQYFGPGTRLTVL.

The V call is TRBV5-1, the J call TRBJ1-5; weak D call: TRBD1 (5 bases). The CDR3 contains 15 residues. V lost 4 bases, J lost 7 bases, and 18 bases lay in between. Looked up from germline, CDR1 is SGHRS and CDR2 is YFSETQ. The CDR3 DNA sequence: TGCGCCAGCAGCCCGGGCGTGGGGGGAGGCCAGCCCCAGCATTTT. It codes for CASSPGVGGGQPQHF. Based on the CDR3 plus reference TRBV5-1 and TRBJ1-5, the full variable domain is KAGVTQTPRYLIKTRGQQVTLSCSPISGHRSVSWYQQTPGQGLQFLFEYFSETQRNKGNFPGRFSGRQFSNSRSEMNVSTLELGDSALYLCASSPGVGGGQPQHFGDGTRLSIL.

This clone was counted a single time. The J gene is TRBJ1-1, the V gene TRBV7-9; the D gene is possibly TRBD1 (6 bases). V was pared by 4 bases and J by 8 bases, with 17 bases between. The CDR3 sequence is 14 residues long. From germline, CDR1 is SEHNR and CDR2 FQNEAQ (reference sequence). In nucleotides, the CDR3 is TGTGCCAGCAGCTGGGGCAGGGGTTCACAAGAAGCTTTCTTT. Its protein product is CASSWGRGSQEAFF. Complete variable domain (other parts from reference TRBV7-9 and TRBJ1-1): DTGVSQNPRHKITKRGQNVTFRCDPISEHNRLYWYRQTLGQGPEFLTYFQNEAQLEKSRLLSDRFSAERPKGSFSTLEIQRTEQGDSAMYLCASSWGRGSQEAFFGQGTRLTVV.

This chain connects TRBV19 to TRBJ1-1, with unresolved D. The V gene's germline CDR1 is LNHDA and CDR2 SQIVND (reference sequence). Trimming shortened V by 4 bases and J by 8 bases, and 8 bases separated the two germline ends. The CDR3 consists of 11 residues. Here the CDR3 reads CASSRSREAFF. As DNA, the CDR3 is TGTGCCAGTAGTAGAAGCCGGGAAGCTTTCTTT.

J is TRBJ2-1 and V is TRBV10-3, with D possibly being TRBD2 (6 bases). The V end was cut by 4 bases, the J end by 7 bases, with 17 bases between. The CDR3 is 15 amino acids. Germline V gene data show CDR1 as ENHRY and CDR2 as SYGVKD. The CDR3 coding sequence is TGTGCCATCAGTGTGAGGATGACTAGTCGGAATGAGCAGTTCTTC. It codes for CAISVRMTSRNEQFF.

Ten or more counts support this clone. The chain is built from TRBV14 and TRBJ1-5; D uncertain. The CDR3 has 16 amino acids. The germline V and J ends were trimmed by 4 bases and 3 bases, with 16 bases remaining between them. CDR1 and CDR2 (germline): SGHDN, FVKESK. The CDR3 DNA is TGTGCCAGCAGCCCGCGGACTGTCAGCTCCAATCAGCCCCAGCATTTT. This gives the protein CASSPRTVSSNQPQHF.

The chain employs TRBV6-1 and TRBJ1-2; 7 positions agree with TRBD1. The germline gives CDR1 MNHNS, CDR2 SASEGT. V was pared by 0 bases and J by 4 bases, with 5 bases of the junction left unmatched. This CDR3 has 15 residues. DNA of the CDR3: TGTGCCAGCAGTGAAGCGCACGGGACAGTCTATGGCTACACCTTC. This sequence encodes CASSEAHGTVYGYTF.

This rearrangement joins TRBV4-1 to TRBJ1-1; D call uncertain. V dropped 1 base and J dropped 0 bases, with 9 bases sitting between them. This CDR3 contains 15 residues. CDR1 and CDR2 from the germline V gene are MGHRA and YSYEKL. The CDR3 here is CASSQGAMMNTEAFF. Here the CDR3 DNA reads TGCGCCAGCAGCCAAGGCGCGATGATGAACACTGAAGCTTTCTTT.

This clone appeared once. This chain uses TRBV18 with TRBJ2-1; possibly TRBD1 for D (7 bases). The CDR3 consists of 15 residues. Germline lookup yields CDR1 KGHSH and CDR2 LQKENI. Trimming took off 3 bases at V and 5 bases at J, with 14 bases between the two ends. CDR3 coding DNA: TGTGCCAGCTCACCCCCGGAGGGGGCGGACAATGAGCAGTTCTTC. Translating it yields CASSPPEGADNEQFF.

The chain employs TRBV5-1 and TRBJ2-5; 9 positions agree with TRBD2. CDR1 is SGHRS, CDR2 YFSETQ, per germline. The J segment lost 4 bases and the V segment lost 0 bases, leaving 16 bases of the junction unmatched. This CDR3 contains 19 residues. The CDR3 DNA is TGCGCCAGCAGCTTGGTATACCGTGGTAGCGGGGGAAGAGGAGAGACCCAGTACTTC. Translating gives CASSLVYRGSGGRGETQYF.

CDR3 coding DNA: TGTGCCAGCTCACTAGGACAGGGATTGAACACTGAAGCTTTCTTT. Its translation is CASSLGQGLNTEAFF. The rearrangement uses TRBV18 and TRBJ1-1; 8 nucleotides align to TRBD1. The CDR3 loop spans 15 amino acids. V was pared by 4 bases and J by 0 bases, with 4 bases of the junction left unmatched. The germline CDR1 and CDR2 sequences are KGHSH and LQKENI.

The chain is built from TRBV6-5 and TRBJ2-1; D is possibly TRBD2 (6 bases). This CDR3 has 13 amino acids. From germline, CDR1 is MNHEY and CDR2 SVGAGI. Trimming removed 6 bases at V and 9 bases at J, with 15 bases between. The CDR3 loop reads CASSRQRASEQFF. CDR3 in DNA: TGTGCCAGCAGCCGCCAGCGGGCCAGTGAGCAGTTCTTC.

The V and J genes are TRBV5-4 and TRBJ2-5; tentatively, D is TRBD2 (7 bases). There are 17 residues in the CDR3. Germline lookup yields CDR1 SGHNT and CDR2 YYREEE (reference sequence). Trimming removed 2 bases from V and 0 bases from J, with 17 bases in between. Here the CDR3 reads CASSFQGGGPHQETQYF. The CDR3 nucleotides read TGTGCCAGCAGCTTCCAAGGGGGGGGGCCACACCAAGAGACCCAGTACTTC.

The chain has TRBV7-6 and TRBJ2-3; 7 nucleotides match TRBD2. The germline CDR1 and CDR2 sequences are SGHVS and FNYEAQ. The V and J ends lost 1 base and 0 bases, in that order; junction bases with no gene match: 4. The CDR3 loop spans 16 amino acids. The CDR3 region is CASSLVIAGSTDTQYF. The DNA of the CDR3 is TGTGCCAGCAGCTTAGTTATAGCGGGTAGCACAGATACGCAGTATTTT. The variable domain in full, with the rest retrieved from reference TRBV7-6 and TRBJ2-3, is GAGVSQSPRYKVTKRGQDVALRCDPISGHVSLYWYRQALGQGPEFLTYFNYEAQQDKSGLPNDRFSAERPEGSISTLTIQRTEQRDSAMYRCASSLVIAGSTDTQYFGPGTRLTVL.

The chain uses TRBV4-3 and TRBJ2-1; D is unclear. Trimming removed 0 bases at V and 0 bases at J, with 15 bases between. CDR1 is LGHNA and CDR2 is YSLEER in the germline V gene. There are 18 residues in the CDR3. As DNA, the CDR3 is TGCGCCAGCAGCCAAGACGACTCCCCGGGTAGCTCCTACAATGAGCAGTTCTTC. This codes for CASSQDDSPGSSYNEQFF.

The V and J genes are TRBV28 and TRBJ2-3, with D perhaps matching TRBD1 (6 bases). V was cut by 4 bases and J by 0 bases, with 20 bases left in between. Germline V lookup: CDR1 MDHEN, CDR2 SYDVKM. There are 18 residues in the CDR3. CDR3: CASSWPHRQASSTDTQYF. The CDR3 DNA is TGTGCCAGCAGTTGGCCCCACCGACAGGCTTCTAGCACAGATACGCAGTATTTT.

The gene calls are TRBV19 and TRBJ1-4; TRBD1 matches 9 bases. In germline, CDR1 is LNHDA, CDR2 SQIVND (reference sequence). CDR3 length: 15 residues. The ends lost 4 bases at V and 4 bases at J; junction bases unmatched: 4. This chain's CDR3 is CASSTPGQGNEKLFF. DNA of the CDR3: TGTGCCAGTAGTACACCGGGACAGGGTAATGAAAAACTGTTTTTT.

This rearrangement joins TRBV6-5 to TRBJ1-5, with D perhaps TRBD1 (6 bases). Germline V gives CDR1 MNHEY, CDR2 SVGAGI. The CDR3 is 13 amino acids. V lost 3 bases and J lost 7, with 10 bases in between. The CDR3 protein is CASSYFQGQPQHF. In DNA form, the CDR3 reads TGTGCCAGCAGTTATTTTCAGGGGCAGCCCCAGCATTTT.

The chain employs TRBV4-1 and TRBJ2-1; D call uncertain. V dropped 1 base and J dropped 4 bases, with 14 bases sitting between them. Germline V CDR1 and CDR2: MGHRA, YSYEKL. The CDR3 covers 16 residues. This chain's CDR3 is CASSQVNLVSYNEQFF. For the CDR3, the DNA is TGCGCCAGCAGCCAAGTAAATCTAGTGTCTTACAATGAGCAGTTCTTC.

The chain employs TRBV18 and TRBJ1-1, with a weak D call TRBD1 (5 bases). The CDR3 is made up of 13 amino acids. V lost 2 bases, J lost 4 bases, and 8 bases lay in between. Germline CDR1 is KGHSH and CDR2 is LQKENI. The CDR3 region is CASSPSGGTEAFF. As DNA, the CDR3 is TGTGCCAGCTCACCAAGCGGGGGCACTGAAGCTTTCTTT.

V and J are TRBV30 and TRBJ2-1, with 12 bases aligning to TRBD2. This CDR3 contains 14 residues. CDR1 and CDR2 from the germline V gene are GTSNPN and SVGIG (reference sequence). Trimming removed 6 bases from V and 7 bases from J; junction bases left unmatched: 7. The DNA of the CDR3 is TGTGCCTGCCTCCTAGCGGGGGGGGGTAATGAGCAGTTCTTC. Protein sequence: CACLLAGGGNEQFF.